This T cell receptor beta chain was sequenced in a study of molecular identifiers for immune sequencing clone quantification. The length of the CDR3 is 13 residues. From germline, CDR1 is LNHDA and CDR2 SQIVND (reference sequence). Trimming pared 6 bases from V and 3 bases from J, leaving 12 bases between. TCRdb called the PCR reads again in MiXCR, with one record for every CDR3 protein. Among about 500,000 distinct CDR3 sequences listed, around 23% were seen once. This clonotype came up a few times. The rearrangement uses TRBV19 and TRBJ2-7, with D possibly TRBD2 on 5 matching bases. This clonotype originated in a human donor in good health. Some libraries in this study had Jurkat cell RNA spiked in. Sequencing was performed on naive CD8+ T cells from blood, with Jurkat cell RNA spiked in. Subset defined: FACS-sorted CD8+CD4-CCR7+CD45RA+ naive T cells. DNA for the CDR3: TGTGCCAGTAGGGAAGGACTTCTCTACGAGCAGTACTTC. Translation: CASREGLLYEQYF.